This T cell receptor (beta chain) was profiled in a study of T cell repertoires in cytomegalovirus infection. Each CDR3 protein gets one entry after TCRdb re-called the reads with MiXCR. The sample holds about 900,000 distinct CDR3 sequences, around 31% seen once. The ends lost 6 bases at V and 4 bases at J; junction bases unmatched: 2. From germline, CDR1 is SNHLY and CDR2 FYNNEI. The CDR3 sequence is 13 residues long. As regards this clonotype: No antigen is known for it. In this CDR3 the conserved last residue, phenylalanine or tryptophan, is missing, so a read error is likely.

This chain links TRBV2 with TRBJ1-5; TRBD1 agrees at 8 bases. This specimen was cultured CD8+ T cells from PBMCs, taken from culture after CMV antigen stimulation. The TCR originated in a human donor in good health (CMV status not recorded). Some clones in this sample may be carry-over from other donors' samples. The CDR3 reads CASRQGGNQPQHL. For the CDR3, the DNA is TGTGCCAGCAGACAGGGGGGGAATCAGCCCCAGCATTTG.